This TCR beta chain was identified during a study of shared clonotypes between healthy human individuals. V was shortened by 1 base and J by 3 bases, with 10 bases between the two germline ends. The CDR3 loop spans 15 amino acids. Germline values: CDR1 SGHRS, CDR2 YFSETQ. Sorted subsets were amplified in replicate PCRs using approximately 200 ng DNA, about 30,000 T cell genomes. Assay used: immunoSEQ multiplex PCR; TCRdb lists only in-frame clones, some missing. The table includes about 640,000 clones, roughly 70% detected once. The chain combines TRBV5-1 with TRBJ1-4; D not resolved. The sequenced material came from memory CD4+ T cells sorted from blood. Subset given: CD45RA-negative fraction. The TCR was taken from a woman between 25 and 40 years old in good health. The CDR3, as DNA: TGCGCCAGCAGCTTGAGACAAGGCTCTAATGAAAAACTGTTTTTT. Translating gives CASSLRQGSNEKLFF.